This entry concerns a single T cell receptor (beta chain). Its antigen target is currently unknown. No base quality information exists; no much larger clone differs at one position. The sample comes from a study of cytomegalovirus exposure and HLA in healthy donors (dated by TCRdb to about 2017). About the full investigation: An earlier analysis of approximately 640 of the donors reported 250 to 300 Gb of sequence data and 120 million or so unique TCR beta sequences from 190 million or so T cells. Approximately 330 gigabases of sequencing data and 70 million to 95 million unique TCR sequences made up an early release that covered roughly 670 HLA-typed donors. The genetic ancestry cluster associated with self-reported Caucasian donors included about 81% of the 350 to 500 genotyped donors. The aim of the study was to test whether cataloging public T cell receptors could identify signatures of past pathogen exposure. Using immunosequencing, the study profiled T cell repertoires from roughly 650 subjects and related those repertoires to cytomegalovirus serostatus. A separate validation cohort of 100 to 150 different subjects was used in addition to the approximately 610-subject first cohort. The study combined high-throughput TCR immunosequencing, statistical association of individual TCRs with disease status, and machine learning to predict cytomegalovirus infection status. A later analysis re-analyzed previously published TCR beta repertoires from 600 to 850 donors and added high-resolution HLA genotyping to study TCR occurrence patterns. Rather than using new phenotypic data, the later analysis identified candidate immune exposures from TCR beta sequences and from how often those sequences occurred across donors. An earlier analysis of around 580 of the donors used high-throughput TCR beta sequencing to judge whether each TCR beta V gene segment behaved as functional or pseudogenic. Donor age, sex, ethnicity and CMV serostatus were collected together with the repertoire data. Genome-wide SNP genotypes for about three fifths of the roughly 670 donors were used in a later genetic analysis, which treated that subset as a discovery cohort. All discovery cohort repertoires had been generated on a single sequencing platform. Both class I and class II loci were covered by HLA typing, at four-digit resolution. The number of donors typed differed by locus, with roughly 629-640 for A, B, C, DRB1 and DQB1, approximately 500 for DQA1, approximately 580 for DPA1, and approximately 470 for DPB1. Because of strong linkage in the cohort, roughly five DR-DQ haplotypes were treated as single units for association and clustering. On average, 235,054 unique TCR beta nucleotide sequences were sequenced per donor among fewer than 500 genotyped donors of the cohort, with roughly 18% of those sequences being non-productive.

In total, approximately 610 healthy bone marrow donors made up the cohort. All cohort members were sampled while nominally healthy, although unrecorded immune exposures were likely present. The donor tested CMV seropositive and was one of the 289 seropositive cohort members. Every donor gave a peripheral blood sample, and the peripheral blood mononuclear cells from that sample were used for TCR beta sequencing. Genomic DNA extraction from the blood cell samples was performed with the Qiagen DNeasy Blood Extraction Kit. The library was built by means of the immunoSEQ multiplex PCR assay. For the multiplex PCR, a mixture combining 60 forward primers for TCR Vbeta segments and 13 reverse primers for TCR Jbeta segments was used. Amplification of the CDR3 region of rearranged TCR beta genes was performed with a multiplex PCR assay on genomic DNA. The Illumina HiSeq System was used to sequence the amplified TCR beta libraries as 87-base-pair reads. The authors processed their data as follows. In a later analysis, roughly 80 million unique TCR beta chains were counted across the 650 to 700 repertoires, and approximately 11 million of these chains were shared by at least two donors. A nearest-neighbor algorithm error-corrected the raw reads and collapsed the reads into unique sequences, merging closely related sequences to remove PCR and sequencing errors. CDR3 sequences were aligned to IMGT reference sequences to assign V, D and J gene segments. Each retained sequence needed at least a six-nucleotide match to both a V gene segment and a J gene segment. Rearrangements were classified as productive when the CDR3 lacked stop codons and remained in frame with V and J, and all other rearrangements were classified as non-productive. CDR3 was defined according to IMGT convention as the region running from the second conserved V-encoded cysteine to the conserved J-encoded phenylalanine. The earlier analysis of some 600 of the donors excluded sequences that lacked an unambiguous match to a single V gene segment. In an earlier analysis of 587 of the donors, a V segment was called functional when productive rearrangements were above 56.7%, and segregating when the standard deviation between donors exceeded 5%. A statistical classification framework was built for diagnosing cytomegalovirus status from the catalog of TCR beta chain sequences. A later analysis assigned V and J genes by comparing TCR nucleotide sequences with IMGT/GENE-DB human TR gene sequences. Using the TCRdist pipeline, a later analysis assigned CDR3 sequences along with most-parsimonious VDJ recombination scenarios. A later analysis defined each TCR beta chain by its CDR3 amino acid sequence plus V-gene family, and excluded reads lacking a unique V-gene family. A later analysis removed 592 highly shared, low-generation-probability nucleotide sequences to deal with suspected cross-contamination and a sequencing artifact. A later analysis calculated a clonal expansion index for each public chain from normalized within-repertoire ranks of inferred template counts. A later analysis computed generation probabilities with a VDJ recombination model fitted to out-of-frame rearrangements, and checked the results against IGoR. In a later analysis, TCR-TCR, TCR-HLA and TCR-CMV co-occurrence was scored with hypergeometric tests, and a repertoire-size bias correction was applied to TCR pairs. To estimate false discovery rates, a later analysis permuted the HLA or CMV assignments 20 times. In a later analysis, co-occurring TCRs were grouped using DBSCAN, with TCRdist sequence similarity added in when clustering inside HLA-allele-positive subsets. Repertoires with fewer than 30,000 or more than 120,000 public chains, plus five repertoires with anomalous nucleotide sharing, were excluded from co-occurrence clustering. Entries here come from immuneACCESS through TCRdb and include only in-frame sequences with V and J called. Some clones fail to appear in such tables; in the studies checked, an unresolved V gene covers under half of the shortfall, and the cause of the remainder is unknown. Clonal size and the V and J genes are those of that table, whereas D and trimming came from the DNA. The sample data list 99,000 or so clones, and about four fifths of these were observed just once. The ten largest clones represent under 4% of the sample.

General study outcomes and caveats: A total of fewer than 200 TCR beta chains were listed by the study as associated with cytomegalovirus. In this cohort, only TCR beta chains were sequenced, and detectable features were limited by the absence of alpha or paired-chain data. Because HLA typing was missing for some donors at each locus, association tests included only the typed subset. Across donors, most TCR sequences were observed very rarely, whereas some public TCRs were present in many individuals. Most CMV-associated TCR beta chains appeared to be HLA-restricted in a later analysis, and the HLA associations seemed to be driven largely by CMV exposure. Compared with the 666-donor mean, donors in an Asian-associated ancestry cluster had fewer N-insertions in productive TCRs, according to a later genetic analysis. An earlier analysis of approximately 500 of the donors showed that most TCR beta V segments appeared in productive rearrangements either about 87% or about 30% of the time, which broadly matched IMGT annotations. The sequencing pipeline was judged likely to have produced a cluster of highly shared sequence variants as a technical artifact. At a false discovery rate of 0.05, a later analysis linked under 20,000 TCR beta sequences to specific HLA alleles. The presence/absence analyses assumed that sequencing depth was roughly uniform across donors, and that assumption may not be true. According to a later analysis, parvovirus B19, influenza, CMV and Epstein-Barr virus appeared linked to several top co-occurrence clusters. In a later analysis, TCR association rates were found to vary across HLA loci, with the most associated TCRs seen for DRB1 alleles and the fewest for HLA-C alleles. When HLA alleles, especially DR and DQ, strongly co-occurred, TCR associations were difficult to assign to individual alleles. A further reported finding was that TCR beta sequences accurately predicted the HLA-A and HLA-B alleles for most subjects in the first cohort. Because counts were too low, about 18 rarely observed V segments, including chromosome 9 orphons, were left out of the earlier analysis of 500 to 650 of the donors. In a later analysis, HLA-associated TCR beta chains showed more clonal expansion and lower generation probabilities than non-associated chains that were equally common. A later genetic analysis associated a missense DCLRE1C variant with V-gene and J-gene trimming of TCR beta chains, and an independent cohort replicated the association. The authors suggested that the approach could potentially be generalized to other disease states and immunological phenotypes. A few of the identified cytomegalovirus-associated TCR beta chains were confirmed in vitro to be specific for cytomegalovirus antigens. The classifier was reported to diagnose cytomegalovirus status with high specificity and sensitivity in both the original cohort and the validation cohort. Linkage disequilibrium might explain the correlated functional status among segregating V segments, but an unknown experimental factor could not be ruled out. The only immune exposure information available for the cohort was CMV serostatus.

Sequenced input: PBMCs. The sequence came from a female donor in good health and CMV-seropositive.

The CDR3 loop reads CASSFERREQYF. The bases read TGTGCCAGCAGTTTTGAGAGGAGGGAGCAGTACTTC. This chain is built from TRBV28 and TRBJ2-7; tentative D gene TRBD2, with 5 bases matching. The germline V gene provides CDR1 MDHEN and CDR2 SYDVKM. Cut back by 3 bases and 7 bases, the V and J ends lie 10 bases apart. The CDR3, cysteine through phenylalanine, is 12 amino acids long. Only the CDR3 DNA stays, 36 bases, in frame from base 1.